This TCR beta chain was documented in a study of identical twins. General study findings and limits: Cord blood's abundant beta clonotypes had fewer insertions, unlike memory repertoires.

As regards this clonotype: The antigen is undetermined.

A universal primer site was created by template switching, with the cDNA bearing unique molecular identifiers. MiXCR, applied by TCRdb to the 5' RACE reads, yields one record per CDR3 protein. The sample holds about 530,000 distinct CDR3 sequences, 20% to 25% seen once. CDR3 length: 15 amino acids. The V segment lost 2 bases and the J segment 6 bases; nucleotides outside the gene matches: 7. CDR1 is MNHEY and CDR2 is SMNVEV in the germline V gene (reference sequence). In every case, the donor was a healthy Caucasian. This sample also belongs to another study, concerning yellow fever vaccine responses in identical twins.

Sequencing used CD4+ T cells sorted from blood. The sequence was collected from a young woman in good health. This sequence joins TRBV27 and TRBJ2-7; 10 bases are a match to TRBD1. The CDR3 DNA reads TGTGCCAGCAGTTTAACGACAGGGGGCCGTTCCGAGCAGTACTTC. Its translation: CASSLTTGGRSEQYF.